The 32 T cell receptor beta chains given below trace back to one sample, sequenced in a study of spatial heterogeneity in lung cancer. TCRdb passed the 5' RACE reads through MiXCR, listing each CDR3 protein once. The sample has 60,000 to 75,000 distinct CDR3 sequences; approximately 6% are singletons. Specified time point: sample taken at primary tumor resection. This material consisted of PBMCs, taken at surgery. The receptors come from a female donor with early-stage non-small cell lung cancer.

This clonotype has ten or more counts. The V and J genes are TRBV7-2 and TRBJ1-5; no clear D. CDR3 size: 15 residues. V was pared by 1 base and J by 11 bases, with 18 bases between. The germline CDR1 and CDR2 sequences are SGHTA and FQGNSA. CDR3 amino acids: CASSLDSRAPSSQHF. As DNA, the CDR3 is TGTGCCAGCAGCTTAGATTCACGGGCCCCCTCTTCCCAGCATTTT. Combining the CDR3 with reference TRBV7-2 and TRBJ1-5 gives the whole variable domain GAGVSQSPSNKVTEKGKDVELRCDPISGHTALYWYRQSLGQGLEFLIYFQGNSAPDKSGLPSDRFSAERTGGSVSTLTIQRTQQEDSAVYLCASSLDSRAPSSQHFGDGTRLSIL.

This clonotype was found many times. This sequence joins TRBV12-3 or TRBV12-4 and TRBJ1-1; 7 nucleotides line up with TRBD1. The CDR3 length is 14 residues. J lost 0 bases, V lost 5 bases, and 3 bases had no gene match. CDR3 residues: CASSLGQLNTEAFF. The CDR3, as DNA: TGTGCCAGCAGTCTGGGACAGTTGAACACTGAAGCTTTCTTT.

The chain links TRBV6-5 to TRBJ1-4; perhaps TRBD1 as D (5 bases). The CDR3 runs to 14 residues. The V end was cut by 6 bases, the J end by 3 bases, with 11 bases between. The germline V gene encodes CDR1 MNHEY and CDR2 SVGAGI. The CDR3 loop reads CASSPAGANEKLFF. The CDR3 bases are TGTGCCAGCAGCCCCGCGGGGGCTAATGAAAAACTGTTTTTT.

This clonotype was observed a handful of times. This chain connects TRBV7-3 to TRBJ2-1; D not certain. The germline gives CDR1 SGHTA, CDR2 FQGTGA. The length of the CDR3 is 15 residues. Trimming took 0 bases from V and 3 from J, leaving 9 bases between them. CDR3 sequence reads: CASSLTFGNYNEQFF. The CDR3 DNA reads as TGTGCCAGCAGCTTAACGTTCGGCAACTACAATGAGCAGTTCTTC. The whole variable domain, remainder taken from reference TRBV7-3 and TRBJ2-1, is GAGVSQTPSNKVTEKGKYVELRCDPISGHTALYWYRQSLGQGPEFLIYFQGTGAADDSGLPNDRFFAVRPEGSVSTLKIQRTERGDSAVYLCASSLTFGNYNEQFFGPGTRLTVL.

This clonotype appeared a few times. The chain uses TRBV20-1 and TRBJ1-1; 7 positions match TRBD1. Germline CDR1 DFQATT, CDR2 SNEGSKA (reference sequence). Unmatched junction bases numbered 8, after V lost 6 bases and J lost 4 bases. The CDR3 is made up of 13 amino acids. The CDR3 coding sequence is TGCAGTGCCGCGGAGGGGGCAAGCACTGAAGCTTTCTTT. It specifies CSAAEGASTEAFF.

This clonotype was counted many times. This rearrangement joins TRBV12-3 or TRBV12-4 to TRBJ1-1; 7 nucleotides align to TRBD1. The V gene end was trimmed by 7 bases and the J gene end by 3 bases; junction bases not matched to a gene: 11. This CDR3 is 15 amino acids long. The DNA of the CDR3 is TGTGCCAGCAAGCGCCAGGGGGGGCCCGACACTGAAGCTTTCTTT. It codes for CASKRQGGPDTEAFF.

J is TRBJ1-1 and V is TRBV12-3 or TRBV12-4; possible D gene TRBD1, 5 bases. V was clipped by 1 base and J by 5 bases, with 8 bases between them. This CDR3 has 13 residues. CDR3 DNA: TGTGCCAGCAGTTTAGGGGGCTGGACTGAAGCTTTCTTT. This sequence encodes CASSLGGWTEAFF.

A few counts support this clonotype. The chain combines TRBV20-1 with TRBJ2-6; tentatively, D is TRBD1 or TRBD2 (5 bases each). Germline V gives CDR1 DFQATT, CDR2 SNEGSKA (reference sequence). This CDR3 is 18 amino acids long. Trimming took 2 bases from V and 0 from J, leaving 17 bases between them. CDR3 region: CSARQLGTASSGANVLTF. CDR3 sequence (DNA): TGCAGTGCTAGACAACTCGGGACCGCCAGCTCTGGGGCCAACGTCCTGACTTTC.

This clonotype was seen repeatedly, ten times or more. CDR3 in DNA: TGTGCCAGCAGTTTATCGGGACTCTCCTACGAGCAGTACTTC. This translates into CASSLSGLSYEQYF. The chain couples TRBV27 to TRBJ2-7, with D possibly matching TRBD2 (6 bases). Deletions cut 0 bases from V and 0 bases from J, with 6 bases between. The CDR3 consists of 14 residues. Germline-derived CDR1 and CDR2 are MNHEY and SMNVEV (reference sequence).

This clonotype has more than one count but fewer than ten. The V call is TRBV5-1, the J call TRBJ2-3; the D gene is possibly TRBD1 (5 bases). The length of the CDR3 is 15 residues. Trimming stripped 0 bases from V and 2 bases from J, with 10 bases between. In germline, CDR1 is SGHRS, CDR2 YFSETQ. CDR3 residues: CASSLEGPPTDTQYF. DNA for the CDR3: TGCGCCAGCAGCTTGGAGGGGCCCCCCACAGATACGCAGTATTTT.

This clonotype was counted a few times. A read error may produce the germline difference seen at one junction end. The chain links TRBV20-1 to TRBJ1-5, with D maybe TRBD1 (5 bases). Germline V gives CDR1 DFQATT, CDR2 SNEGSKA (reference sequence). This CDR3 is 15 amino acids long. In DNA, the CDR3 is TGCAGTGCGCTGGGGGTACTGGGGACCGATCAGCCCCAACATTTT. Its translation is CSALGVLGTDQPQHF.

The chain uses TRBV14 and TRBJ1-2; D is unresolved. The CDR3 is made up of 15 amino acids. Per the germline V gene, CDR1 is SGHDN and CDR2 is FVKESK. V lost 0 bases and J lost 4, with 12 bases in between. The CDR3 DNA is TGTGCCAGCAGCCAAGACGTATTCGGAACCTATGGCTACACCTTC. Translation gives CASSQDVFGTYGYTF.

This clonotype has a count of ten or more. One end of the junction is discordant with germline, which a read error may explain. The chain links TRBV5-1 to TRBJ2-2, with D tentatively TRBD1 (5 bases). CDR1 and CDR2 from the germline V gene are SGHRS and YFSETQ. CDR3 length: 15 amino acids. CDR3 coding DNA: TGCTCCAGCAAAGGGGCCAACGCGGACACCGGGGAGCTGTTTTTT. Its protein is CSSKGANADTGELFF.

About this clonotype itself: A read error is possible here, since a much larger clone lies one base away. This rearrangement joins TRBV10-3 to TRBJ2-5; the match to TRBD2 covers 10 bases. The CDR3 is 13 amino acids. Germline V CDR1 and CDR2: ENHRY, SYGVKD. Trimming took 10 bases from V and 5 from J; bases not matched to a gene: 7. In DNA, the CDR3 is TGTGCCAACTCTAGCGGGGGTGAGGAGACCCAGTACTTC. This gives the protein CANSSGGEETQYF.

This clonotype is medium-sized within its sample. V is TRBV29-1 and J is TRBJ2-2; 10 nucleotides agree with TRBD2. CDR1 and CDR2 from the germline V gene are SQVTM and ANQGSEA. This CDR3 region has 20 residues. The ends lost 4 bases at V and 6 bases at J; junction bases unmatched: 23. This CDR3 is CSVAHLNRTSGCRCAGELFF. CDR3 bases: TGCAGCGTTGCCCATCTCAATCGGACTAGCGGTTGTCGGTGCGCCGGGGAGCTGTTTTTT.

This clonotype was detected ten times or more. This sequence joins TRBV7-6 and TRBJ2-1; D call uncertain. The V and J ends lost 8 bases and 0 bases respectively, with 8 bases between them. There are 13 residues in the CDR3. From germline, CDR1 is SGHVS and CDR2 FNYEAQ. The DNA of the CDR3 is TGTGCCAGCTCCTCTCCCTCCTACAATGAGCAGTTCTTC. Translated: CASSSPSYNEQFF.

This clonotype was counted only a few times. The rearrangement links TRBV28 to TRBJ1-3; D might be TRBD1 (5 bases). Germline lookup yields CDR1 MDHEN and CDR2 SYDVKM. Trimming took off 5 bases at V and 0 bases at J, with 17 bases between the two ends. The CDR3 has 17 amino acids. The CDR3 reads CASSPLLSGPSGNTIYF. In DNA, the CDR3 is TGTGCCAGCAGTCCCCTCCTCTCGGGACCCTCTGGAAACACCATATATTTT.

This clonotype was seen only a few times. The CDR3 region has the DNA TGCGCCAGCAGCTTCCCCTCCGGTGGGACTGAAGCTTTCTTT. Translated, it gives CASSFPSGGTEAFF. V gene TRBV5-1 combines with J gene TRBJ1-1; no definite D call. The V end was cut by 2 bases, the J end by 5 bases, with 13 bases between. This CDR3 contains 14 residues. The germline V gene has CDR1 SGHRS and CDR2 YFSETQ. Full variable domain (remainder filled in from reference TRBV5-1 and TRBJ1-1): KAGVTQTPRYLIKTRGQQVTLSCSPISGHRSVSWYQQTPGQGLQFLFEYFSETQRNKGNFPGRFSGRQFSNSRSEMNVSTLELGDSALYLCASSFPSGGTEAFFGQGTRLTVV.

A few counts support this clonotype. Written as DNA, the CDR3 is TGCAGTGCTAGAAAGGCGAACACCGGGGAGCTGTTTTTT. It encodes CSARKANTGELFF. The chain uses TRBV20-1 and TRBJ2-2; D is unresolved. This CDR3 comprises 13 residues. Per the germline V gene, CDR1 is DFQATT and CDR2 is SNEGSKA (reference sequence). Trimming took 2 bases from V and 0 from J, leaving 4 bases between them.

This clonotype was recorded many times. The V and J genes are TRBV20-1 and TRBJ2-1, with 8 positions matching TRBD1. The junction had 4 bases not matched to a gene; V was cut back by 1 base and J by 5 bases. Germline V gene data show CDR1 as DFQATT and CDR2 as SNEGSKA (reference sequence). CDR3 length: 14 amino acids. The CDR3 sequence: CSARAGGRHNEQFF. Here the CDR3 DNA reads TGCAGTGCTAGAGCAGGGGGCAGGCACAATGAGCAGTTCTTC.

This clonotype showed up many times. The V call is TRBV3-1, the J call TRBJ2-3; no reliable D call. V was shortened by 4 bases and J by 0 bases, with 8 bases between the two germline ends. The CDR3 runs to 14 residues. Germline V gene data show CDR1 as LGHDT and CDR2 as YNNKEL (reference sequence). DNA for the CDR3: TGTGCCAGCAGCCCCCTGACTAGCACAGATACGCAGTATTTT. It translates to CASSPLTSTDTQYF.

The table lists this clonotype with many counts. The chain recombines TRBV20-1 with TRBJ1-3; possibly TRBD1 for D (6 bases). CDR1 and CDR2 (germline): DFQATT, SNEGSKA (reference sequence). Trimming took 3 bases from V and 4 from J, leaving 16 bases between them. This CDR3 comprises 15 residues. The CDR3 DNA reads TGCAGTGCTAGCGATTCGGGGGGCGCGGGAAACACCATATATTTT. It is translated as CSASDSGGAGNTIYF.

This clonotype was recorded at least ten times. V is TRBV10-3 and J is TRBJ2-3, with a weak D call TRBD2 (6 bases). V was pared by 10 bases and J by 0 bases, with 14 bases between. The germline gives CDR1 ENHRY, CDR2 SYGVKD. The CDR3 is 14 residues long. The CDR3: CATTHGTSTDTQYF. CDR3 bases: TGTGCCACAACCCACGGGACTAGCACAGATACGCAGTATTTT.

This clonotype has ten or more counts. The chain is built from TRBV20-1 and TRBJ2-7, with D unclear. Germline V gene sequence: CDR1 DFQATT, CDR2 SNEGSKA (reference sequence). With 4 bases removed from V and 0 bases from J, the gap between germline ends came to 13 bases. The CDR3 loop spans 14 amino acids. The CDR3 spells CSAMDGYNSYEQYV. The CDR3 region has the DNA TGCAGTGCTATGGACGGGTACAACTCCTACGAGCAGTACGTC.

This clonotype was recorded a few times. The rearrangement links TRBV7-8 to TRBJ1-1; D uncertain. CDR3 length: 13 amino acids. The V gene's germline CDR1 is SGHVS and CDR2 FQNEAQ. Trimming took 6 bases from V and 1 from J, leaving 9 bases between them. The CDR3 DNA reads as TGTGCCAGCAGTTTGACCACGAACACTGAAGCTTTCTTT. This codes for CASSLTTNTEAFF.

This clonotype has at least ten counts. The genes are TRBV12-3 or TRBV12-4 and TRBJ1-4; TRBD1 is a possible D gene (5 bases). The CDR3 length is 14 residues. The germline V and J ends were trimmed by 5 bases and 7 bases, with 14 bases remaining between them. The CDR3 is CASSEGQGVEKLFF. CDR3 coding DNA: TGTGCCAGCAGTGAGGGGCAGGGAGTTGAAAAACTGTTTTTT.

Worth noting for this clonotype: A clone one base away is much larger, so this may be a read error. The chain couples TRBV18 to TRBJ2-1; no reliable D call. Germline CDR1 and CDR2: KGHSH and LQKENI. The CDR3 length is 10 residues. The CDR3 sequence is CASSKVEQIF. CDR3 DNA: TGTGCCAGCTCAAAGGTTGAGCAGATCTTC.

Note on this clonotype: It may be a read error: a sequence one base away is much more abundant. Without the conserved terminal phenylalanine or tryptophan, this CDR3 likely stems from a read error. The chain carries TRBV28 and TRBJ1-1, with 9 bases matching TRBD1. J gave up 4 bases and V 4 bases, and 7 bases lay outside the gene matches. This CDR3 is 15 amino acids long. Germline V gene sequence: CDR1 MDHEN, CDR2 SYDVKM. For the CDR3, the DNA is TGTGCCAGCAGTTCCAGGGACAGGGAGAGCACTGAAGCTTTCTAT. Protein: CASSSRDRESTEAFY.

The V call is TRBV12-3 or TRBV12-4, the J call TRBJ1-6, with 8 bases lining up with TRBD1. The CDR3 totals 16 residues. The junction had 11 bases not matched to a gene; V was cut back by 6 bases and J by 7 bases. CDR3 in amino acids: CASSPRTGIENSPLHF. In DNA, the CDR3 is TGTGCCAGCAGCCCCCGGACAGGGATCGAAAATTCACCCCTCCACTTT.

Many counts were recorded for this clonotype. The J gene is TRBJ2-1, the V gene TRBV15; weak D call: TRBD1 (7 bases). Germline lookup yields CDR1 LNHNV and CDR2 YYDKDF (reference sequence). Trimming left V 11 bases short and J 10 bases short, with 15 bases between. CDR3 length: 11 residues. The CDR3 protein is CASEGAREQFF. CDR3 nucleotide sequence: TGTGCCTCGGAGGGGGCTCGGGAGCAGTTCTTC.

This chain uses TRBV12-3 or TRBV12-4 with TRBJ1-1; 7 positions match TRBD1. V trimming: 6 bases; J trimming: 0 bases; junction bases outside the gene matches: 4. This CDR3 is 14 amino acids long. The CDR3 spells CASRGDSLNTEAFF. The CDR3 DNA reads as TGTGCCAGCAGGGGGGACAGCCTGAACACTGAAGCTTTCTTT.

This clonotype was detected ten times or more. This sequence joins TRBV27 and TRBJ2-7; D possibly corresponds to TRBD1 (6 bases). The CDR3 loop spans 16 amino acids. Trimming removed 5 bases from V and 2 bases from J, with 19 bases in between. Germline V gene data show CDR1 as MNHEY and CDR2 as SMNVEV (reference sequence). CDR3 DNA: TGTGCCAGCAGTAATGGGGGCAGGGATCGTCCCTACGAGCAGTACGTC. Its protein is CASSNGGRDRPYEQYV.